The T cell receptor (beta chain) under discussion was sequenced for a study of T cell changes during pregnancy in multiple sclerosis. Sequenced by immunoSEQ multiplex PCR; TCRdb stores in-frame clones only, minus some. This table holds tens of thousands of clones, around nine tenths found once. The trim removed 0 bases at V and 2 bases at J, leaving 5 bases unmatched. This CDR3 is 16 amino acids long. Per germline, CDR1 LGHNA and CDR2 YNFKEQ. V and J are TRBV4-2 and TRBJ2-7; 9 bases are a match to TRBD1. The TCR comes from a female donor with multiple sclerosis, enrolled in a pregnancy study. This sample comprised CD8+ T cells from peripheral blood mononuclear cells, obtained before pregnancy. The DNA of the CDR3 is TGTGCCAGCAGCCAAGAGACAGGGGGTTATACCTACGAGCAGTACTTC. This codes for CASSQETGGYTYEQYF.